A single sample gave rise to the 26 T cell receptor beta chains below, sequenced in a study of T cells in Graves' hyperthyroidism and ophthalmopathy. RNA transcripts yielded amplified TCR beta CDR3 regions. RT-PCR in the first round (using the HTBI primer set) targeted the TCR CDR3. One entry per CDR3 protein, called by TCRdb with MiXCR from the multiplex PCR reads. Among more than 300,000 distinct CDR3 sequences listed, approximately 14% were seen once. The specimen was blood. The source of these receptors is a woman aged 55-70 years with Graves' hyperthyroidism.

This clonotype was counted a few times. The J gene is TRBJ1-5, the V gene TRBV24-1, with a possible D match to TRBD1 (6 bases). CDR1 is KGHDR, CDR2 SFDVKD, per germline. This CDR3 is 11 amino acids long. Trimming took off 9 bases at V and 6 bases at J, with 8 bases between the two ends. The CDR3 sequence is CATSDSQPQHF. CDR3 bases: TGTGCCACCTCGGACAGTCAGCCCCAGCATTTT.

The rearrangement uses TRBV18 and TRBJ2-5, with no clear D. Between the trimmed V and J ends, which lost 4 bases and 6 bases, there was a span of 9 bases. The length of the CDR3 is 12 residues. The germline V gene encodes CDR1 KGHSH and CDR2 LQKENI. This chain's CDR3 is CASSHLKKTQYF. The DNA for the CDR3 is TGTGCCAGCTCACACCTAAAAAAGACCCAGTACTTC.

The table lists this clonotype with many counts. The chain links TRBV28 to TRBJ2-7, with 10 bases fitting TRBD2. Trimming at V came to 4 bases and at J to 2 bases, leaving 11 bases not matched to a gene. Germline V lookup: CDR1 MDHEN, CDR2 SYDVKM. The CDR3 totals 17 residues. CDR3 DNA sequence: TGTGCCAGCAGTTCCCCGGCTAGCGGGAGAGGTACCTACGAGCAGTACTTC. Encoded protein: CASSSPASGRGTYEQYF.

This clonotype was seen a few times. The chain joins TRBV10-1 to TRBJ2-1; TRBD2 aligns across 10 bases. The J segment lost 7 bases and the V segment lost 2 bases, leaving 5 bases of the junction unmatched. The CDR3 spans 15 residues. Germline-derived CDR1 and CDR2 are WNHNN and SYGVQD (reference sequence). DNA of the CDR3: TGCGCCAGCAGTGAGAGCGGGAGGGCCGGGAATGAGCAGTTCTTC. As protein: CASSESGRAGNEQFF.

This clonotype was seen ten or more times. The rearrangement links TRBV7-2 to TRBJ2-1; 8 positions match TRBD1. In germline, CDR1 is SGHTA, CDR2 FQGNSA. J lost 4 bases, V lost 7 bases, and 6 bases had no gene match. The CDR3 has 14 residues. CDR3 nucleotide sequence: TGTGCCAGCAACCGGGACAGGCAGTACAATGAGCAGTTCTTC. Protein sequence: CASNRDRQYNEQFF. Based on the CDR3 plus reference TRBV7-2 and TRBJ2-1, the full variable domain is GAGVSQSPSNKVTEKGKDVELRCDPISGHTALYWYRQSLGQGLEFLIYFQGNSAPDKSGLPSDRFSAERTGGSVSTLTIQRTQQEDSAVYLCASNRDRQYNEQFFGPGTRLTVL.

This clonotype came up many times. The chain recombines TRBV7-9 with TRBJ2-3; D is perhaps TRBD2 (5 bases). CDR1 SEHNR and CDR2 FQNEAQ come from the germline V gene (reference sequence). The CDR3 totals 14 residues. With 5 bases removed from V and 7 bases from J, the gap between germline ends came to 16 bases. CDR3 DNA: TGTGCCAGCAGCCCCGGAGGCGTGGGATATACGCAGTATTTT. Protein product: CASSPGGVGYTQYF.

The chain carries TRBV5-6 and TRBJ2-3; 9 nucleotides match TRBD1. CDR1 is SGHDT, CDR2 YYEEEE, per germline. V lost 3 bases to trimming and J lost 3 bases; unmatched junction nucleotides: 8. This CDR3 has 16 residues. CDR3 nucleotide sequence: TGTGCCAGCAGCTCCACGGACAGGGGACGGACAGATACGCAGTATTTT. Its translation is CASSSTDRGRTDTQYF.

The chain is built from TRBV4-1 and TRBJ1-2; 8 bases agree with TRBD1. The length of the CDR3 is 17 residues. CDR1 and CDR2 (germline): MGHRA, YSYEKL. The V gene end was trimmed by 4 bases and the J gene end by 2 bases; junction bases not matched to a gene: 12. Here the CDR3 DNA reads TGCGCCAGCAGCCGCAGCTTCCGGGACAGGCGGAACTATGGCTACACCTTC. It codes for CASSRSFRDRRNYGYTF.

The chain has TRBV11-2 and TRBJ1-2; maybe TRBD1 (6 bases). Germline CDR1 SGHAT, CDR2 FQNNGV. V was pared by 5 bases and J by 7 bases, with 14 bases between. This CDR3 spans 13 amino acids. This chain's CDR3 is CASSRDRISGYTF. The CDR3 coding sequence is TGTGCCAGCAGCCGTGACAGGATTTCTGGCTACACCTTC.

This clonotype was seen at least ten times. The chain carries TRBV28 and TRBJ2-5, with D perhaps TRBD2 (6 bases). The CDR3 sequence is 13 residues long. The germline V gene has CDR1 MDHEN and CDR2 SYDVKM. V was shortened by 2 bases and J by 9 bases, with 13 bases between the two germline ends. In DNA form, the CDR3 reads TGTGCCAGCAGTTTAAGTGAGACGGGGGCCCAGTACTTC. Protein product: CASSLSETGAQYF.

In its sample, this clonotype was seen many times. The chain has TRBV7-3 and TRBJ2-1; 8 bases align to TRBD1. Unmatched junction bases numbered 4, after V lost 5 bases and J lost 4 bases. This CDR3 is 14 amino acids long. The germline V gene has CDR1 SGHTA and CDR2 FQGTGA. CDR3 DNA sequence: TGTGCCAGCAGCCCCGACAGGGGATACAATGAGCAGTTCTTC. Its protein is CASSPDRGYNEQFF.

This clonotype has at least ten counts. The V and J genes are TRBV3-1 and TRBJ2-7; D possibly uses TRBD1 or TRBD2 (6 bases each). The CDR3 is made up of 15 amino acids. Between the trimmed V and J ends, which lost 6 bases and 3 bases, there was a span of 18 bases. CDR1 is LGHDT and CDR2 is YNNKEL in the germline V gene (reference sequence). CDR3: CASRQGHPGDYEQYF. CDR3 bases: TGTGCCAGCAGGCAGGGACACCCGGGGGACTACGAGCAGTACTTC.

This clonotype was seen at least ten times. This chain connects TRBV28 to TRBJ2-3; 7 bases align to TRBD2. V lost 6 bases and J lost 6; bases outside the gene matches: 15. CDR3 length: 16 residues. The germline V gene encodes CDR1 MDHEN and CDR2 SYDVKM. DNA of the CDR3: TGTGCCAGCAGCCCACCCCCGGGACTATCCGCCGATACGCAGTATTTT. Encoded protein: CASSPPPGLSADTQYF.

Ten or more counts support this clonotype. The chain has TRBV29-1 and TRBJ2-1; TRBD1 is a possible D gene (6 bases). The CDR3 spans 17 residues. Germline CDR1 is SQVTM and CDR2 is ANQGSEA. Trimming took 2 bases from V and 4 from J, leaving 21 bases between them. The CDR3 DNA follows: TGCAGCGTTGAATCCTCGGACAGACCACTCCCTTACAATGAGCAGTTCTTC. Translated: CSVESSDRPLPYNEQFF.

This clonotype was observed many times. CDR3 bases: TGTGCCAGTAGTATTGACACTAACACTGAAGCTTTCTTT. It encodes CASSIDTNTEAFF. The rearrangement joins TRBV19 to TRBJ1-1; D is uncertain. Trimming shortened V by 3 bases and J by 2 bases, and 7 bases separated the two germline ends. This CDR3 is built from 13 residues. The germline gives CDR1 LNHDA, CDR2 SQIVND (reference sequence).

In the case of this clonotype: This may be a read error: a much more frequent sequence differs by one nucleotide. The chain recombines TRBV6-5 with TRBJ2-7; D possibly corresponds to TRBD1 (5 bases). CDR1 MNHEY and CDR2 SVGAGI come from the germline V gene. This CDR3 is built from 16 residues. Trimming shortened V by 0 bases and J by 0 bases, and 12 bases separated the two germline ends. CDR3 amino acids: CASSYSQGRSSYEQYF. As DNA, the CDR3 is TGTGCCAGCAGTTACTCCCAGGGCAGGAGCTCCTACGAGCAGTACTTC.

On this clonotype: It may be a read error: a sequence one base away is much more abundant. This rearrangement joins TRBV5-1 to TRBJ2-7; possibly TRBD2 for D (6 bases). The J call may be wrong; the DNA end is better matched by TRBJ2-1. The CDR3 sequence is 12 residues long. Germline V gene lookup returns CDR1 SGHRS and CDR2 YFSETQ. Here the CDR3 reads CASGGASYEQFF. The CDR3, as DNA: TGCGCCAGCGGCGGGGCCTCCTACGAGCAGTTCTTC.

This clonotype turned up a few times. The CDR3 reads CASSLEGTGSPGELFF. In nucleotides, the CDR3 is TGTGCCAGCAGTTTAGAGGGGACTGGCTCTCCCGGGGAGCTGTTTTTT. The rearrangement joins TRBV27 to TRBJ2-2; a possible D gene is TRBD2 (6 bases). The germline V and J ends were trimmed by 2 bases and 6 bases, with 16 bases remaining between them. The CDR3 is 16 residues long. Germline CDR1 MNHEY, CDR2 SMNVEV (reference sequence).

This clonotype came up a few times. The chain combines TRBV7-9 with TRBJ2-2, with TRBD2 identical over 8 bases. Trimming cost V 6 bases and J 0 bases; bases outside gene matches: 3. The germline CDR1 and CDR2 sequences are SEHNR and FQNEAQ (reference sequence). This CDR3 region has 15 residues. The CDR3 region has the DNA TGTGCCAGCAGTATTAGCGGGACGAACACCGGGGAGCTGTTTTTT. Residues: CASSISGTNTGELFF.

This clonotype was observed many times. The chain links TRBV12-3 or TRBV12-4 to TRBJ1-5; unclear D gene. V was trimmed by 3 bases and J by 0 bases, leaving 6 bases between them. The CDR3 has 14 residues. The CDR3, as DNA: TGTGCCAGCAGTTTCTACGTTAGCAATCAGCCCCAGCATTTT. Translation gives CASSFYVSNQPQHF.

The sample holds many counts of this clonotype. The chain carries TRBV28 and TRBJ2-7; 7 bases match TRBD2. The germline CDR1 and CDR2 sequences are MDHEN and SYDVKM. CDR3 length: 17 amino acids. With V trimmed by 3 bases and J by 0 bases, 11 bases remained unmatched. CDR3 loop: CASSLGGGALSSYEQYF. CDR3 DNA: TGTGCCAGCAGTTTGGGGGGAGGGGCCCTTAGCTCCTACGAGCAGTACTTC.

The rearrangement links TRBV9 to TRBJ2-2; 9 bases align to TRBD1. Unmatched junction bases numbered 2, after V lost 2 bases and J lost 0 bases. The V gene's germline CDR1 is SGDLS and CDR2 YYNGEE. This CDR3 has 16 residues. The CDR3 sequence: CASSVGQGTNTGELFF. CDR3 bases: TGTGCCAGCAGCGTGGGACAGGGCACGAACACCGGGGAGCTGTTTTTT.

This chain uses TRBV3-1 with TRBJ2-1; 10 positions agree with TRBD2. The ends lost 4 bases at V and 6 bases at J; junction bases unmatched: 6. Germline loops: CDR1 LGHDT, CDR2 YNNKEL (reference sequence). There are 15 residues in the CDR3. CDR3 sequence reads: CASSLGLAAGNEQFF. CDR3 sequence (DNA): TGTGCCAGCAGCCTTGGACTAGCGGCGGGCAATGAGCAGTTCTTC.

This clonotype was recorded at least ten times. The chain couples TRBV19 to TRBJ2-7; 8 positions match TRBD1. This CDR3 is built from 16 residues. CDR1 is LNHDA and CDR2 is SQIVND in the germline V gene (reference sequence). J gave up 3 bases and V 3 bases, and 10 bases lay outside the gene matches. The CDR3 here is CASSMSDRGHIYEQYF. In DNA form, the CDR3 reads TGTGCCAGTAGTATGTCTGACAGGGGACACATCTACGAGCAGTACTTC. Variable domain in full (rest from reference TRBV19 and TRBJ2-7): DGGITQSPKYLFRKEGQNVTLSCEQNLNHDAMYWYRQDPGQGLRLIYYSQIVNDFQKGDIAEGYSVSREKKESFPLTVTSAQKNPTAFYLCASSMSDRGHIYEQYFGPGTRLTVT.

For this clonotype: One junction end disagrees with the germline gene, perhaps due to a read error. The chain joins TRBV6-1 to TRBJ2-3; TRBD2 aligns across 7 bases. Germline V lookup: CDR1 MNHNS, CDR2 SASEGT. The CDR3 length is 14 residues. CDR3 sequence reads: CANSEAGITDTQYF. The CDR3 DNA reads TGTGCCAACAGTGAAGCGGGGATCACAGATACGCAGTATTTT.

This clonotype showed up many times. V usage is TRBV4-1 and J usage is TRBJ2-1; D gene ambiguous. With 5 bases removed from V and 5 bases from J, the gap between germline ends came to 7 bases. This CDR3 has 12 amino acids. Germline CDR1 MGHRA, CDR2 YSYEKL. The CDR3 loop is CASSFQNNEQFF. The CDR3 bases are TGCGCCAGCAGCTTTCAGAACAATGAGCAGTTCTTC.